One and the same sample provided the 20 T cell receptor beta chains below, sequenced in a study of glioma-infiltrating T cells (dated by TCRdb to about 2016). The listed sequencing device is Illumina MiSeq. The iRepertoire nested amplicon-rescue multiplex PCR (arm-PCR) platform was used to amplify TCR alpha and beta CDR3 regions from RNA. TCRdb's own reprocessing of the public reads used fastp at Q25 and MiXCR and kept productive beta chains. Here each entry gathers all rows of one CDR3 protein and keeps the most common genes and DNA. Within this sample are about 140,000 distinct CDR3 sequences, with roughly two fifths of them counted one time only. The ten most abundant clones make up around 18% of the sample. The material sequenced was glioma tissue, nonneoplastic brain tissue, or PBMCs (not recorded which). The receptor source for this set is a human donor with low-grade glioma or glioblastoma, undergoing nonglioma brain surgery, or in good health (not recorded which).

The chain links TRBV13 to TRBJ1-1, with TRBD1 matching 7 bases. CDR1 and CDR2 (germline): PRHDT, FYEKMQ (reference sequence). The CDR3 contains 14 residues. The V and J ends lost 5 bases and 1 base, in that order; junction bases with no gene match: 4. The CDR3 DNA sequence: TGTGCCAGCAGCGCAGGGGGTTCGAACACTGAAGCTTTCTTT. It translates to CASSAGGSNTEAFF. Full variable domain (rest looked up from reference TRBV13 and TRBJ1-1): AAGVIQSPRHLIKEKRETATLKCYPIPRHDTVYWYQQGPGQDPQFLISFYEKMQSDKGSIPDRFSAQQFSDYHSELNMSSLELGDSALYFCASSAGGSNTEAFFGQGTRLTVV.

This chain links TRBV27 with TRBJ1-5; D gene uncertain. The CDR3 contains 13 residues. From germline, CDR1 is MNHEY and CDR2 SMNVEV (reference sequence). V shed 5 bases and J shed 7 bases, with 12 bases lying between them. This CDR3 is CASSPNTYQPQHF. The CDR3 region has the DNA TGTGCCAGCAGTCCGAATACTTACCAGCCCCAGCATTTT.

There are a few counts of this clonotype. CDR3 sequence (DNA): TGTGCCAGCAGGCCACAGGCCACGAACACTGAAGCTTTCTTT. Amino acid sequence: CASRPQATNTEAFF. The chain combines TRBV6-1 with TRBJ1-1; D perhaps matches TRBD1 (5 bases). Per germline, CDR1 MNHNS and CDR2 SASEGT. This CDR3 is built from 14 residues. V lost 6 bases to trimming and J lost 1 base, with 12 bases between them.

V is TRBV29-1 and J is TRBJ2-3; D not resolved. The ends were cut back, 6 bases at V and 6 bases at J, with 7 bases in the middle. This CDR3 is built from 10 residues. Germline V gene sequence: CDR1 SQVTM, CDR2 ANQGSEA. The CDR3 nucleotides read TGCAGCGTCGCCTTTGATACGCAGTATTTT. Translation: CSVAFDTQYF.

This clonotype was seen a few times. The rearrangement uses TRBV7-2 and TRBJ1-2, with unresolved D. Per germline, CDR1 SGHTA and CDR2 FQGNSA. Deletions cut 7 bases from V and 3 bases from J, with 15 bases between. CDR3 size: 14 residues. DNA of the CDR3: TGTGCCAGCACCTTGGCCCCAGGCGACTATGGCTACACCTTC. Translating it yields CASTLAPGDYGYTF.

J is TRBJ2-3 and V is TRBV6-9, with TRBD2 matching 10 bases. The CDR3 extends over 15 amino acids. CDR1 is MNHGY and CDR2 is SVAAGI in the germline V gene. Losses at the gene ends were 4 bases for V and 3 bases for J; bases not matched to a gene: 4. The chain's CDR3 is CASSLAGGKTDTQYF. The CDR3 DNA is TGTGCCAGCAGTTTAGCGGGGGGAAAAACAGATACGCAGTATTTT.

This chain links TRBV28 with TRBJ2-1, with D possibly matching TRBD1 (6 bases). Germline loops: CDR1 MDHEN, CDR2 SYDVKM. This CDR3 has 14 amino acids. Trimming stripped 5 bases from V and 8 bases from J, with 16 bases between. The CDR3, as DNA: TGTGCCAGCAGTAACCCCAGGGGTTCCTATGAGCAGTTCTTC. Its translation: CASSNPRGSYEQFF.

This chain links TRBV18 with TRBJ2-1, with a weak D call TRBD2 (5 bases). CDR1 is KGHSH and CDR2 is LQKENI in the germline V gene. With 5 bases removed from V and 8 bases from J, the gap between germline ends came to 10 bases. The CDR3 contains 12 residues. The CDR3 is CASSRAGDEQFF. In DNA form, the CDR3 reads TGTGCCAGCTCAAGAGCCGGGGATGAGCAGTTCTTC.

CDR3 sequence (DNA): TGTGCCAGCTCGACAGACAAGATATTAGGAGAGACCCAGTACTTC. Encoded protein: CASSTDKILGETQYF. The genes are TRBV7-9 and TRBJ2-5, with D tentatively TRBD1 (5 bases). With 8 bases removed from V and 4 bases from J, the gap between germline ends came to 20 bases. This CDR3 comprises 15 residues. Germline CDR1 and CDR2: SEHNR and FQNEAQ (reference sequence).

J is TRBJ1-1 and V is TRBV5-1; tentatively, D is TRBD1 (5 bases). There are 14 residues in the CDR3. Between the trimmed V and J ends, which lost 0 bases and 5 bases, there was a span of 11 bases. The germline CDR1 and CDR2 sequences are SGHRS and YFSETQ. CDR3 amino acids: CASSLELGDTEAFF. In nucleotides, the CDR3 is TGCGCCAGCAGCTTGGAGTTGGGGGATACTGAAGCTTTCTTT.

The J gene is TRBJ2-3, the V gene TRBV7-2; D is unresolved. Germline assignment: CDR1 SGHTA and CDR2 FQGNSA. V lost 3 bases and J lost 1, with 5 bases in between. There are 13 residues in the CDR3. DNA for the CDR3: TGTGCCAGCAGCTTCATGGGCACAGATACGCAGTATTTT. Protein: CASSFMGTDTQYF. The variable domain in full, completed from reference TRBV7-2 and TRBJ2-3, reads GAGVSQSPSNKVTEKGKDVELRCDPISGHTALYWYRQSLGQGLEFLIYFQGNSAPDKSGLPSDRFSAERTGGSVSTLTIQRTQQEDSAVYLCASSFMGTDTQYFGPGTRLTVL.

The rearrangement links TRBV6-1 to TRBJ2-7; TRBD1 aligns across 8 bases. CDR3 length equals 15 residues. Germline CDR1 is MNHNS and CDR2 is SASEGT. Trimming took 3 bases from V and 0 from J; bases not matched to a gene: 4. The CDR3 is CASSEYRGYSYEQYF. The CDR3 nucleotides are TGTGCCAGCAGTGAGTACAGGGGGTACTCCTACGAGCAGTACTTC.

V and J are TRBV20-1 and TRBJ2-5; 8 bases are a match to TRBD2. The CDR3 consists of 13 residues. Germline CDR1 reads DFQATT; CDR2 reads SNEGSKA (reference sequence). With V trimmed by 2 bases and J by 5 bases, 4 bases remained unmatched. The CDR3 is CSARRGGRETQYF. The CDR3 nucleotides are TGCAGTGCTAGACGGGGGGGCCGCGAGACCCAGTACTTC.

The chain couples TRBV6-2 or TRBV6-3 to TRBJ2-7, with D maybe TRBD2 (5 bases). Trimming stripped 6 bases from V and 5 bases from J, with 20 bases between. The CDR3 runs to 15 residues. CDR1 MNHEY and CDR2 SVGEGT come from the germline V gene. The CDR3, as DNA: TGTGCCAGCAGCTCGCAGGAGGTCTACGGCCACGAGCAGTACTTC. Protein sequence: CASSSQEVYGHEQYF.

Many counts were recorded for this clonotype. This chain's CDR3 is CASSSRQNEKLFF. For the CDR3, the DNA is TGTGCCAGCAGTTCGCGACAGAATGAAAAACTGTTTTTT. The chain employs TRBV27 and TRBJ1-4; D may be TRBD1 (5 bases). The CDR3 spans 13 residues. Germline V lookup: CDR1 MNHEY, CDR2 SMNVEV (reference sequence). V lost 4 bases, J lost 5 bases, and 8 bases lay in between.

For this clonotype: This may stem from a read error, because a much larger clone lies one nucleotide away. The gene calls are TRBV27 and TRBJ1-6, with TRBD1 matching 8 bases. The CDR3 consists of 14 residues. Germline V gene lookup returns CDR1 MNHEY and CDR2 SMNVEV (reference sequence). The CDR3 bases are TGTGCCAGCAGTCGGGACAGGTCGAATTCACCCCTCAACTTT. Translating it yields CASSRDRSNSPLNF.

The rearrangement links TRBV7-9 to TRBJ2-1; D is unresolved. Germline V gene data show CDR1 as SEHNR and CDR2 as FQNEAQ (reference sequence). The CDR3 has 15 residues. With 0 bases removed from V and 0 bases from J, the gap between germline ends came to 6 bases. The CDR3 here is CASSLAGTSYNEQFF. CDR3 nucleotides: TGTGCCAGCAGCTTAGCAGGAACCTCCTACAATGAGCAGTTCTTC.

This clonotype was observed at least ten times. The CDR3, as DNA: TGTGCCAGCAGTTTACGGGGGAATGAGCAGTTCTTC. Protein sequence: CASSLRGNEQFF. This chain connects TRBV28 to TRBJ2-1, with D possibly TRBD2 on 6 matching bases. V shed 2 bases and J shed 7 bases, with 6 bases lying between them. The germline V gene has CDR1 MDHEN and CDR2 SYDVKM. The CDR3 is 12 amino acids.

On this clonotype itself: A read error may be the cause here, since a much bigger clone is one base away. This chain links TRBV20-1 with TRBJ2-1; 8 bases match TRBD1. Trimming took 5 bases from V and 10 from J; bases not matched to a gene: 7. Germline-derived CDR1 and CDR2 are DFQATT and SNEGSKA (reference sequence). The CDR3 is 12 amino acids. The CDR3 protein is CSADRGSNEQFF. The CDR3 nucleotides are TGCAGTGCTGACAGGGGTTCAAACGAGCAGTTCTTC.

The V gene is TRBV19, the J gene TRBJ1-1; the D gene is possibly TRBD1 (5 bases). V lost 0 bases to trimming and J lost 0 bases, with 14 bases between them. This CDR3 region has 17 residues. CDR1 is LNHDA and CDR2 is SQIVND in the germline V gene (reference sequence). The CDR3 coding sequence is TGTGCCAGTAGTATAGACACGGGACGCAGACTGAACACTGAAGCTTTCTTT. Protein: CASSIDTGRRLNTEAFF.